One sample yielded the 26 T cell receptor beta chains listed below, sequenced in a study of blood T cells in healthy people across ages. A sample-barcoded 5' primer and a J-beta primer mix were used in a second PCR of about 7 to 12 cycles. TCRdb processed the 5' RACE reads anew with MiXCR; each CDR3 protein has one entry. Seen here are approximately 780,000 distinct CDR3 sequences, 20% to 30% observed once, and the top ten hold about 2.9%. These data were also reused for a study on T cells of mothers and their children.

Sequences were obtained from blood. These receptors came from a boy between 10 and 17 years old in good health.

CDR3 nucleotides: TGCAGTGCTAGACTTAGAGGGGGGCAAGAGACCCAGTACTTC. Translation: CSARLRGGQETQYF. V and J are TRBV20-1 and TRBJ2-5, with D perhaps matching TRBD1 or TRBD2 (6 bases each). Germline CDR1 reads DFQATT; CDR2 reads SNEGSKA (reference sequence). V lost 2 bases to trimming and J lost 2 bases, with 12 bases between them. The CDR3 has 14 amino acids.

The chain uses TRBV30 and TRBJ2-5; 9 bases line up with TRBD2. The CDR3 spans 16 residues. Losses at the gene ends were 0 bases for V and 5 bases for J; bases not matched to a gene: 10. Germline CDR1 is GTSNPN and CDR2 is SVGIG (reference sequence). The CDR3 DNA reads as TGTGCCTGGAGTGTTTTGGGGTCTAGCGGGGTGGAGACCCAGTACTTC. It specifies CAWSVLGSSGVETQYF.

The chain carries TRBV5-1 and TRBJ2-1; 7 bases match TRBD1. Germline V gives CDR1 SGHRS, CDR2 YFSETQ. The ends lost 4 bases at V and 4 bases at J; junction bases unmatched: 14. The CDR3 contains 17 residues. CDR3 nucleotide sequence: TGCGCCAGCAGCCGTGTACAGGGGTGGAAAACTTACAATGAGCAGTTCTTC. Translated, it gives CASSRVQGWKTYNEQFF.

The rearrangement uses TRBV20-1 and TRBJ2-5, with TRBD2 as a possible D gene (6 bases). This CDR3 has 14 amino acids. With 4 bases removed from V and 3 bases from J, the gap between germline ends came to 15 bases. Per germline, CDR1 DFQATT and CDR2 SNEGSKA (reference sequence). The chain's CDR3 is CSATPWGVKETQYF. DNA for the CDR3: TGCAGTGCTACCCCCTGGGGGGTGAAAGAGACCCAGTACTTC.

V is TRBV28 and J is TRBJ2-7; 8 bases fit TRBD1. The CDR3 runs 12 residues. CDR1 and CDR2 (germline): MDHEN, SYDVKM. Unmatched junction bases numbered 6, after V lost 6 bases and J lost 8 bases. CDR3 DNA sequence: TGTGCCAGCAGCCGAGGACAGGGAAAGCAGTACTTC. Amino acids: CASSRGQGKQYF.

There are many counts of this clonotype. The rearrangement uses TRBV6-5 and TRBJ2-7, with D unclear. The CDR3 is made up of 15 amino acids. Between the trimmed V and J ends, which lost 0 bases and 0 bases, there was a span of 9 bases. The germline V gene encodes CDR1 MNHEY and CDR2 SVGAGI. CDR3 in amino acids: CASSYSSGSSYEQYF. Written as DNA, the CDR3 is TGTGCCAGCAGTTACTCGAGTGGAAGCTCCTACGAGCAGTACTTC.

This clonotype appeared a few times. The chain joins TRBV7-2 to TRBJ2-7; D possibly uses TRBD1 or TRBD2 (5 bases each). The V gene lost 5 bases and the J gene lost 7 bases, with 18 bases spanning the gap. Germline CDR1 reads SGHTA; CDR2 reads FQGNSA. The CDR3 covers 14 residues. The CDR3 sequence: CASSGGAPPREQYF. CDR3 in DNA: TGTGCCAGCAGCGGGGGAGCGCCCCCTAGGGAGCAGTACTTC.

This clonotype turned up a few times. The chain has TRBV20-1 and TRBJ2-4, with D tentatively TRBD2 (7 bases). CDR1 is DFQATT and CDR2 is SNEGSKA in the germline V gene (reference sequence). V gave up 4 bases and J gave up 6 bases, with 10 bases separating them. The CDR3 totals 12 residues. The CDR3 DNA sequence: TGCAGTGCTAAGGGGGGGGGAAACATTCAGTACTTC. This encodes CSAKGGGNIQYF.

DNA for the CDR3: TGCAGCGCTGAGGGGACACCTCGGAACACTGAAGCTTTCTTT. This encodes CSAEGTPRNTEAFF. V and J are TRBV29-1 and TRBJ1-1; perhaps TRBD1 as D (6 bases). V was pared by 7 bases and J by 1 base, with 16 bases between. CDR1 is SQVTM and CDR2 is ANQGSEA in the germline V gene. The CDR3 consists of 14 residues.

This clonotype was picked up a small number of times. The gene calls are TRBV19 and TRBJ1-2; 7 bases align to TRBD1. The CDR3 is made up of 15 amino acids. CDR1 and CDR2 from the germline V gene are LNHDA and SQIVND (reference sequence). V lost 3 bases and J lost 1; bases outside the gene matches: 5. DNA of the CDR3: TGTGCCAGTAGTATGGGACAGAACTATAACTATGGCTACACCTTC. Translation gives CASSMGQNYNYGYTF.

The chain has TRBV6-1 and TRBJ2-6, with TRBD1 matching over 8 bases. CDR3 size: 17 residues. V lost 5 bases, J lost 0 bases, and 6 bases stayed unmatched. Germline V gene data show CDR1 as MNHNS and CDR2 as SASEGT. CDR3 protein: CASSPGQETSGANVLTF. The CDR3 DNA reads TGTGCCAGCAGTCCGGGACAGGAAACCTCTGGGGCCAACGTCCTGACTTTC.

This chain links TRBV4-1 with TRBJ2-7; D may be TRBD2 (5 bases). Trimming removed 1 base from V and 2 bases from J, with 15 bases in between. The CDR3 is 16 amino acids. Germline CDR1 is MGHRA and CDR2 is YSYEKL. The DNA for the CDR3 is TGCGCCAGCAGCCAAGGAGTCCCAGCGGTAACCTACGAGCAGTACTTC. Protein: CASSQGVPAVTYEQYF.

This clonotype was observed a handful of times. The V and J genes are TRBV6-5 and TRBJ2-4; possible D gene TRBD1, 6 bases. V was trimmed by 2 bases and J by 3 bases, leaving 11 bases between them. The CDR3 is 15 residues long. CDR1 is MNHEY, CDR2 SVGAGI, per germline. DNA of the CDR3: TGTGCCAGCAGTTACGGACAGCCTGGCAAAAACATTCAGTACTTC. Translated, it gives CASSYGQPGKNIQYF.

This chain uses TRBV29-1 with TRBJ2-4; TRBD1 is a possible D gene (5 bases). Germline values: CDR1 SQVTM, CDR2 ANQGSEA. The V end lost 8 bases, the J end lost 5 bases, and 10 bases lay between the germline ends. The CDR3 is made up of 11 amino acids. Written as DNA, the CDR3 is TGCAGCAGTCGGACACAAAACATTCAGTACTTC. This gives the protein CSSRTQNIQYF.

This clonotype occurred a few times. The gene calls are TRBV25-1 and TRBJ1-1; D might be TRBD1 (5 bases). CDR1 is MGHDK, CDR2 SYGVNS, per germline. The CDR3 is 16 residues long. V lost 2 bases and J lost 1, with 14 bases in between. Here the CDR3 reads CASSETSGRGNTEAFF. CDR3 bases: TGTGCCAGCAGTGAAACTTCAGGGCGGGGGAACACTGAAGCTTTCTTT.

In this sample, this clonotype turned up once. J is TRBJ2-3 and V is TRBV29-1, with TRBD2 matching over 8 bases. V lost 4 bases, J lost 1 base, and 4 bases stayed unmatched. The CDR3 is 14 residues long. Germline loops: CDR1 SQVTM, CDR2 ANQGSEA. The CDR3 DNA follows: TGCAGCGTTGTAAGCGGGAGCGGCACAGATACGCAGTATTTT. This codes for CSVVSGSGTDTQYF.

This chain uses TRBV10-3 with TRBJ1-1; D is perhaps TRBD1 (6 bases). CDR3 length: 17 residues. Trimming stripped 7 bases from V and 10 bases from J, with 31 bases between. CDR1 is ENHRY and CDR2 is SYGVKD in the germline V gene. The CDR3: CAITPGDGQSKDSGAFF. DNA for the CDR3: TGTGCCATCACGCCCGGGGATGGACAGTCGAAAGATAGCGGAGCTTTCTTT.

The sample holds a few counts of this clonotype. The rearrangement joins TRBV29-1 to TRBJ2-2; TRBD1 matches 9 bases. This CDR3 has 13 amino acids. Germline V gene sequence: CDR1 SQVTM, CDR2 ANQGSEA. Trimming removed 7 bases from V and 8 bases from J; junction bases left unmatched: 8. The CDR3 DNA is TGCAGCGGCCGGACAGGGGCATTGGGGGAGCTGTTTTTT. It codes for CSGRTGALGELFF.

This clonotype appeared a few times. The rearrangement links TRBV20-1 to TRBJ2-5; TRBD2 might be the D (7 bases). Trimming cost V 6 bases and J 6 bases, with 14 bases left between them. CDR3 length: 12 amino acids. CDR1 DFQATT and CDR2 SNEGSKA come from the germline V gene (reference sequence). The CDR3 region has the DNA TGCAGTGCGGGGGGGCCCCCGCAGACCCAGTACTTC. This gives the protein CSAGGPPQTQYF.

Of note for this clonotype: A clone one base away is much larger, so this may be a read error. Here the CDR3 reads CARTNRGAGNYGYTF. As DNA, the CDR3 is TGTGCCAGGACTAATAGGGGGGCAGGGAACTATGGCTACACCTTC. V and J are TRBV7-2 and TRBJ1-2, with TRBD1 as a possible D gene (6 bases). Trimming cost V 9 bases and J 2 bases, with 19 bases left between them. Germline V gene data show CDR1 as SGHTA and CDR2 as FQGNSA. The CDR3 contains 15 residues.

V and J are TRBV12-3 or TRBV12-4 and TRBJ2-5, with TRBD2 identical over 13 bases. The CDR3 spans 16 residues. V lost 6 bases, J lost 5 bases, and 9 bases stayed unmatched. CDR3 residues: CASRKGLAGAGETQYF. In nucleotides, the CDR3 is TGTGCCAGCAGAAAAGGACTAGCGGGGGCCGGGGAGACCCAGTACTTC.

This clonotype has only a few counts. The chain carries TRBV7-3 and TRBJ2-3; D gene unclear. Trimming left V 5 bases short and J 1 base short, with 16 bases between. Germline loops: CDR1 SGHTA, CDR2 FQGTGA. The CDR3 is made up of 16 amino acids. CDR3 sequence: CASSARAPEGTDTQYF. CDR3 DNA: TGTGCCAGCAGCGCACGGGCGCCCGAGGGCACAGATACGCAGTATTTT.

This clonotype was seen only a few times. The CDR3 DNA follows: TGTGCCAGCAGCCTACTAACCCCGGAGACCCAGTACTTC. It translates to CASSLLTPETQYF. The V gene is TRBV7-9, the J gene TRBJ2-5; D remains ambiguous. The CDR3 contains 13 residues. Per germline, CDR1 SEHNR and CDR2 FQNEAQ (reference sequence). V lost 5 bases, J lost 5 bases, and 12 bases lay in between. The full variable domain, in which reference TRBV7-9 and TRBJ2-5 provide the parts outside the CDR3, is DTGVSQNPRHKITKRGQNVTFRCDPISEHNRLYWYRQTLGQGPEFLTYFQNEAQLEKSRLLSDRFSAERPKGSFSTLEIQRTEQGDSAMYLCASSLLTPETQYFGPGTRLLVL.

The J gene is TRBJ1-5, the V gene TRBV5-1; perhaps TRBD1 as D (6 bases). The germline gives CDR1 SGHRS, CDR2 YFSETQ. The CDR3 has 14 amino acids. The ends were cut back, 4 bases at V and 2 bases at J, with 10 bases in the middle. CDR3 coding DNA: TGCGCCAGCAGCATGGGGGCGGGCAATCAGCCCCAGCATTTT. Residues: CASSMGAGNQPQHF.

The J gene is TRBJ2-3, the V gene TRBV9; TRBD2 aligns across 10 bases. CDR3 length: 14 amino acids. The germline V gene has CDR1 SGDLS and CDR2 YYNGEE. The J segment lost 3 bases and the V segment lost 7 bases, leaving 5 bases of the junction unmatched. CDR3 nucleotide sequence: TGTGCCAGCGAAAGCGGGGGGGGAACAGATACGCAGTATTTT. Encoded protein: CASESGGGTDTQYF.

A few counts support this clonotype. The chain recombines TRBV6-6 with TRBJ1-6; possibly TRBD1 for D (5 bases). V was clipped by 4 bases and J by 9 bases, with 16 bases between them. From germline, CDR1 is MNHNY and CDR2 SVGAGI (reference sequence). This CDR3 spans 15 amino acids. The CDR3 bases are TGTGCCAGCAGTTCCACCATGGACGGGGGTTCACCCCTCCACTTT. This codes for CASSSTMDGGSPLHF.